This T cell receptor (beta chain) was found in a study of cytomegalovirus exposure and HLA in healthy donors. The study, taken as a whole, reports: The Asian-associated ancestry cluster reportedly had fewer N-insertions than the approximately 630-donor mean in a later analysis.

The CDR3 loop spans 16 amino acids. The V gene lost 1 base and the J gene lost 0 bases, with 13 bases spanning the gap. The germline V gene encodes CDR1 LGHNA and CDR2 YSLEER. Both 60 Vbeta primers and 13 Jbeta primers went into the PCR. TCRdb keeps only in-frame clones here, not all; method: immunoSEQ multiplex PCR. Of approximately 110,000 clones in the sample, 70% to 85% were seen once. This clone turned up a few times. As yet, its antigen is unknown. V usage is TRBV4-3 and J usage is TRBJ2-7; perhaps TRBD1 as D (6 bases). This TCR was sampled from a woman aged 35 to 49 in good health and CMV-seropositive. The sample was PBMCs. The CDR3 here is CASSQAFAGDSYEQYF. The CDR3 DNA reads TGCGCCAGCAGCCAAGCTTTCGCAGGGGACTCCTACGAGCAGTACTTC.